These 31 T cell receptor beta chains were sequenced from one sample in a study of blood T cell repertoires in COVID-19. Here immunoSEQ multiplex PCR was the method, and the copy in TCRdb shows in-frame clones only, minus some. The sample holds approximately 330,000 clones, around 90% seen once. Material: peripheral blood. The receptors were sampled from a young man with COVID-19, enrolled during active disease.

V gene TRBV5-8 combines with J gene TRBJ1-2; D perhaps matches TRBD1 (5 bases). Germline-derived CDR1 and CDR2 are SGHTS and YDEGEE. The CDR3 consists of 15 residues. Trimming took 3 bases from V and 3 from J, leaving 15 bases between them. The CDR3 is CASSSWGRGDYGYTF. The CDR3 bases are TGTGCCAGCAGCTCCTGGGGGAGGGGTGACTATGGCTACACCTTC. The variable domain in full, with the rest retrieved from reference TRBV5-8 and TRBJ1-2, is EAGVTQSPTHLIKTRGQQATLRCSPISGHTSVYWYQQALGLGLQFLLWYDEGEERNRGNFPPRFSGRQFPNYSSELNVNALELEDSALYLCASSSWGRGDYGYTFGSGTRLTVV.

The chain joins TRBV18 to TRBJ1-1; D might be TRBD1 (6 bases). Per the germline V gene, CDR1 is KGHSH and CDR2 is LQKENI. This CDR3 contains 17 residues. Trimming removed 6 bases from V and 4 bases from J, with 24 bases in between. DNA for the CDR3: TGTGCCAGCTCGCCTGAAAGAAACAGGGCCTGGGGCACTGAAGCTTTCTTT. Its translation is CASSPERNRAWGTEAFF.

The chain joins TRBV30 to TRBJ2-3, with TRBD2 matching 15 bases. Germline CDR1 reads GTSNPN; CDR2 reads SVGIG (reference sequence). V gave up 0 bases and J gave up 5 bases; unmatched junction bases: 6. This CDR3 has 17 residues. The CDR3 sequence is CAWSVGRTSGRGDTQYF. DNA for the CDR3: TGTGCCTGGAGTGTTGGGAGGACTAGCGGGAGGGGAGATACGCAGTATTTT.

The CDR3 bases are TGTGCCAGCAGCCCGTTCGTTTCGGGAGCCACTGAAGCTTTCTTT. The encoded protein is CASSPFVSGATEAFF. The rearrangement uses TRBV7-2 and TRBJ1-1; unclear D gene. Deletions cut 5 bases from V and 4 bases from J, with 17 bases between. The CDR3 covers 15 residues. Germline values: CDR1 SGHTA, CDR2 FQGNSA.

The chain recombines TRBV6-2 or TRBV6-3 with TRBJ2-7; 7 bases are a match to TRBD1. J was trimmed by 3 bases and V by 4 bases; bases with no gene match: 9. Germline V gives CDR1 MNHEY, CDR2 SVGEGT. The CDR3 totals 15 residues. CDR3 amino acids: CASSSSGRGFYEQYF. The CDR3 DNA sequence: TGTGCCAGCAGTTCCTCTGGCAGGGGGTTCTACGAGCAGTACTTC.

The chain employs TRBV18 and TRBJ2-5; a weak D match, TRBD2 (5 bases). Deletions cut 5 bases from V and 1 base from J, with 14 bases between. Germline CDR1 and CDR2: KGHSH and LQKENI. The CDR3 covers 15 residues. The CDR3 coding sequence is TGTGCCAGCTCATCCCGGTCAGGAGGCCAAGAGACCCAGTACTTC. Its translation: CASSSRSGGQETQYF.

The chain carries TRBV6-5 and TRBJ2-3, with 7 bases aligning to TRBD2. With V trimmed by 10 bases and J by 2 bases, 6 bases remained unmatched. CDR1 and CDR2 from the germline V gene are MNHEY and SVGAGI. The CDR3 is 13 amino acids. The CDR3 region has the DNA TGTGCCACGAGACGGGGGGTCACAGATACGCAGTATTTT. As protein: CATRRGVTDTQYF.

The chain links TRBV9 to TRBJ2-7; 8 nucleotides agree with TRBD1. CDR1 is SGDLS, CDR2 YYNGEE, per germline. The CDR3 is made up of 15 amino acids. With V trimmed by 4 bases and J by 3 bases, 9 bases remained unmatched. CDR3 protein: CASSPRWTGNYEQYF. CDR3 bases: TGTGCCAGCAGCCCTCGCTGGACAGGGAACTACGAGCAGTACTTC.

This clone was recorded a few times. V is TRBV18 and J is TRBJ1-5; 8 bases map to TRBD1. The CDR3 has 16 residues. In germline, CDR1 is KGHSH, CDR2 LQKENI. V trimming: 3 bases; J trimming: 7 bases; junction bases outside the gene matches: 11. The CDR3 DNA is TGTGCCAGCTCACCCAGCTCGACAGGGGTGCGGCAGCCCCAGCATTTT. Encoded protein: CASSPSSTGVRQPQHF.

The rearrangement links TRBV4-3 to TRBJ1-5, with D perhaps TRBD1 (5 bases). V was trimmed by 0 bases and J by 1 base, leaving 7 bases between them. The CDR3 covers 15 residues. Germline V lookup: CDR1 LGHNA, CDR2 YSLEER. CDR3: CASSQDSGSNQPQHF. DNA of the CDR3: TGCGCCAGCAGCCAAGATTCAGGGAGCAATCAGCCCCAGCATTTT.

The V gene is TRBV4-1, the J gene TRBJ1-4, with 8 bases fitting TRBD1. After removal of 2 bases from V and 8 bases from J, the junction contained 7 bases not matched to a gene. The CDR3 is 15 amino acids. Per the germline V gene, CDR1 is MGHRA and CDR2 is YSYEKL. The CDR3 loop is CASSQSPGGQEKLFF. CDR3 nucleotide sequence: TGCGCCAGCAGCCAATCCCCAGGGGGCCAGGAAAAACTGTTTTTT.

There are a few counts of this clone. The chain links TRBV5-1 to TRBJ2-1; D might be TRBD2 (6 bases). The CDR3 is 14 residues long. Trimming stripped 5 bases from V and 9 bases from J, with 18 bases between. The germline V gene encodes CDR1 SGHRS and CDR2 YFSETQ. CDR3 DNA: TGCGCCAGCAGACGGGGGAGTGCTGACGGTGAGCAGTTCTTC. This translates into CASRRGSADGEQFF.

This chain uses TRBV7-3 with TRBJ1-6; 7 nucleotides match TRBD1. The germline gives CDR1 SGHTA, CDR2 FQGTGA. V shed 5 bases, J shed 6 bases, and the junction held 10 bases outside the gene matches. CDR3 length equals 16 residues. CDR3 DNA: TGTGCCAGCAGCCCCTCTCCGGGACAGTTTAATTCACCCCTCCACTTT. Its protein is CASSPSPGQFNSPLHF.

The chain employs TRBV7-9 and TRBJ1-5; 7 bases agree with TRBD1. From germline, CDR1 is SEHNR and CDR2 FQNEAQ (reference sequence). The CDR3 is made up of 14 amino acids. V trimming: 5 bases; J trimming: 3 bases; junction bases outside the gene matches: 4. The CDR3: CASSRTGNNQPQHF. The CDR3 nucleotides are TGTGCCAGCAGCCGGACAGGAAACAATCAGCCCCAGCATTTT.

By share, this clone counts as medium-sized (0.01 to 0.1%). The chain joins TRBV9 to TRBJ2-5; 13 nucleotides line up with TRBD2. The CDR3 contains 17 residues. V was pared by 3 bases and J by 5 bases, with 10 bases of the junction left unmatched. CDR1 and CDR2 (germline): SGDLS, YYNGEE. As DNA, the CDR3 is TGTGCCAGCAGCGCTGGGGAACTAGCGGGGGGGTCGGAGACCCAGTACTTC. Translation gives CASSAGELAGGSETQYF.

This clone was picked up one time. The chain employs TRBV12-3 or TRBV12-4 and TRBJ1-2; D is unclear. This CDR3 region has 13 residues. V was cut by 5 bases and J by 8 bases, with 15 bases left in between. CDR3 region: CASSGLQQQGYTF. The CDR3 DNA reads TGTGCCAGCAGTGGCCTCCAACAACAGGGCTACACCTTC.

The chain joins TRBV10-3 to TRBJ1-4; maybe TRBD1 (6 bases). CDR1 is ENHRY and CDR2 is SYGVKD in the germline V gene. The V and J ends lost 5 bases and 7 bases respectively, with 11 bases between them. The CDR3 consists of 13 residues. For the CDR3, the DNA is TGTGCCATCAGTCCCGAACAGGGTGAAAAACTGTTTTTT. Translating gives CAISPEQGEKLFF.

The CDR3 reads CASSYGLAGRNEQYF. Written as DNA, the CDR3 is TGTGCCAGCAGTTACGGACTAGCGGGGAGAAACGAGCAGTACTTC. The gene calls are TRBV6-2 or TRBV6-3 and TRBJ2-7; 12 nucleotides line up with TRBD2. The length of the CDR3 is 15 residues. After removal of 2 bases from V and 5 bases from J, the junction contained 4 bases not matched to a gene. Germline V gene lookup returns CDR1 MNHEY and CDR2 SVGEGT.

CDR3 nucleotide sequence: TGTGCCAGCAGCTTATCGGGACAGGGTTCACCCCTCCACTTT. Translating it yields CASSLSGQGSPLHF. V gene TRBV7-3 combines with J gene TRBJ1-6, with 9 bases that match TRBD1. Per the germline V gene, CDR1 is SGHTA and CDR2 is FQGTGA. The CDR3 covers 14 residues. V lost 2 bases and J lost 9; bases outside the gene matches: 2.

The rearrangement joins TRBV7-2 to TRBJ1-5; D ambiguous. CDR3 length: 13 amino acids. CDR1 SGHTA and CDR2 FQGNSA come from the germline V gene. Between the trimmed V and J ends, which lost 3 bases and 9 bases, there was a span of 12 bases. The CDR3 loop reads CASSFTGDPPQHF. The CDR3 DNA follows: TGTGCCAGCAGCTTCACCGGGGATCCGCCCCAGCATTTT.

The rearrangement joins TRBV7-8 to TRBJ2-7, with 7 bases identical to TRBD1. The CDR3 runs 15 residues. Trimming at V came to 1 base and at J to 5 bases, leaving 8 bases not matched to a gene. Germline assignment: CDR1 SGHVS and CDR2 FQNEAQ. CDR3 DNA: TGTGCCAGCAGCTTAGTTCCGGCAGGGGGAGACGAGCAGTACTTC. It encodes CASSLVPAGGDEQYF.

This clone was picked up a small number of times. The chain employs TRBV19 and TRBJ1-1; a possible D gene is TRBD1 (5 bases). V lost 7 bases and J lost 7, with 19 bases in between. Germline lookup yields CDR1 LNHDA and CDR2 SQIVND (reference sequence). CDR3 length: 14 residues. The CDR3 DNA follows: TGTGCCAGTAAAGACGGGCAGGGCTATAGTGAAGCTTTCTTT. Its translation is CASKDGQGYSEAFF. Complete variable domain (other parts from reference TRBV19 and TRBJ1-1): DGGITQSPKYLFRKEGQNVTLSCEQNLNHDAMYWYRQDPGQGLRLIYYSQIVNDFQKGDIAEGYSVSREKKESFPLTVTSAQKNPTAFYLCASKDGQGYSEAFFGQGTRLTVV.

This clone was seen only a few times. The chain has TRBV11-3 and TRBJ2-5; TRBD2 is a possible D gene (6 bases). Trimming removed 3 bases at V and 13 bases at J, with 18 bases between. Germline CDR1 reads SGHNT; CDR2 reads YENEEA. This CDR3 has 13 residues. CDR3 sequence: CASSLGDGSEAYF. In DNA, the CDR3 is TGTGCCAGCAGCTTGGGGGACGGGAGCGAAGCGTACTTC.

The chain combines TRBV3-1 (or the pseudogene TRBV3-2) with TRBJ1-2; TRBD1 might be the D (5 bases). This CDR3 contains 15 residues. Germline values: CDR1 LGHDT, CDR2 YNNKEL (reference sequence). Trimming pared 3 bases from V and 8 bases from J, leaving 19 bases between. CDR3 nucleotide sequence: TGTGCCAGCAGCCAGGACCAGGGTTCTTGGGGAGGCTACACCTTC. Amino acids: CASSQDQGSWGGYTF.

The chain uses TRBV9 and TRBJ2-7, with 8 bases identical to TRBD1. The CDR3 length is 17 residues. V gave up 4 bases and J gave up 3 bases; unmatched junction bases: 15. CDR1 and CDR2 from the germline V gene are SGDLS and YYNGEE. CDR3 protein: CASSIGQGHGSLYEQYF. CDR3 DNA sequence: TGTGCCAGCAGCATAGGACAGGGCCATGGGTCACTCTACGAGCAGTACTTC.

The chain couples TRBV18 to TRBJ2-1, with 8 bases aligning to TRBD1. This CDR3 has 16 residues. Germline loops: CDR1 KGHSH, CDR2 LQKENI. V trimming: 6 bases; J trimming: 6 bases; junction bases outside the gene matches: 13. The CDR3 spells CASSQTQGVDSNEQFF. The CDR3 DNA reads as TGTGCCAGCTCGCAGACACAGGGGGTAGACTCCAATGAGCAGTTCTTC.

Regarding this clone: Different DNA sequences within this sample yield the same CDR3. The chain combines TRBV18 with TRBJ1-2; 8 positions agree with TRBD1. Trimming cost V 2 bases and J 0 bases; bases outside gene matches: 2. In germline, CDR1 is KGHSH, CDR2 LQKENI. The CDR3 spans 15 residues. Written as DNA, the CDR3 is TGTGCCAGCTCACCAGGACAGGGTGCTAACTATGGCTACACCTTC. Its protein product is CASSPGQGANYGYTF.

The chain joins TRBV7-2 to TRBJ2-1; 16 nucleotides align to TRBD2. Trimming removed 8 bases from V and 6 bases from J; junction bases left unmatched: 16. The CDR3 spans 19 residues. Germline V gene lookup returns CDR1 SGHTA and CDR2 FQGNSA. This chain's CDR3 is CASVAGTSGGARPGNEQFF. DNA for the CDR3: TGTGCCAGCGTGGCCGGGACTAGCGGGGGGGCCAGGCCGGGCAATGAGCAGTTCTTC. Full variable domain (rest looked up from reference TRBV7-2 and TRBJ2-1): GAGVSQSPSNKVTEKGKDVELRCDPISGHTALYWYRQSLGQGLEFLIYFQGNSAPDKSGLPSDRFSAERTGGSVSTLTIQRTQQEDSAVYLCASVAGTSGGARPGNEQFFGPGTRLTVL.

The chain employs TRBV7-7 and TRBJ2-3, with D possibly matching TRBD2 (5 bases). The germline V gene encodes CDR1 SSHAT and CDR2 FNYEAQ (reference sequence). The CDR3 is 14 residues long. Trimming took off 0 bases at V and 4 bases at J, with 8 bases between the two ends. CDR3 residues: CASSLAPGADTQYF. The CDR3 DNA follows: TGTGCCAGCAGCTTAGCACCCGGGGCAGATACGCAGTATTTT. The full variable domain, completed using reference TRBV7-7 and TRBJ2-3, is GAGVSQSPRYKVTKRGQDVTLRCDPISSHATLYWYQQALGQGPEFLTYFNYEAQPDKSGLPSDRFSAERPEGSISTLTIQRTEQRDSAMYRCASSLAPGADTQYFGPGTRLTVL.

The chain combines TRBV9 with TRBJ2-1; possible D gene TRBD2, 5 bases. CDR1 is SGDLS, CDR2 YYNGEE, per germline. The CDR3 loop spans 16 amino acids. V lost 2 bases and J lost 3, with 15 bases in between. In DNA form, the CDR3 reads TGTGCCAGCAGCGTTTCCGGGAACTACCTCTACAATGAGCAGTTCTTC. Protein product: CASSVSGNYLYNEQFF.

This chain connects TRBV29-1 to TRBJ2-3; 10 nucleotides match TRBD2. Germline CDR1 is SQVTM and CDR2 is ANQGSEA. The CDR3 extends over 15 amino acids. V was pared by 4 bases and J by 6 bases, with 10 bases of the junction left unmatched. The CDR3 loop reads CSVGASGSLTDTQYF. DNA for the CDR3: TGCAGCGTTGGGGCTAGCGGGAGTTTGACGGATACGCAGTATTTT.